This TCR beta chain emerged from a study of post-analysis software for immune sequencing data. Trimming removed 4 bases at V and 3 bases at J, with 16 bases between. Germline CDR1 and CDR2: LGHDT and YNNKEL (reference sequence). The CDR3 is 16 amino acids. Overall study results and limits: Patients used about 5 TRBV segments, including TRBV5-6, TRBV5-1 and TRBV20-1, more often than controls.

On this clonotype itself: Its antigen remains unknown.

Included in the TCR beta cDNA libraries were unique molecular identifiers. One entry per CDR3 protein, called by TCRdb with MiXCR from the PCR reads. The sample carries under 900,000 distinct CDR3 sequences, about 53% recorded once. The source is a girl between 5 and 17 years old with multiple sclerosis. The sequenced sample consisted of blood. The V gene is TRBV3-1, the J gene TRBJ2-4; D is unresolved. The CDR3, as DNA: TGTGCCAGCAGCCCCTGGGTACCAGGCGGCAAAAACATTCAGTACTTC. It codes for CASSPWVPGGKNIQYF.